This TCR beta chain originates from a study of OX40 agonist ivuxolimab in advanced cancers. TCRdb's copy holds only in-frame clones and misses some; the assay was immunoSEQ multiplex PCR. The table records around 37,000 clones, roughly 83% of them present only once. A remark on this clone: This same CDR3 is encoded by further DNA sequences in the sample.

CDR1 is SGDLS and CDR2 is YYNGEE in the germline V gene. V was cut by 0 bases and J by 0 bases, with 7 bases left in between. The CDR3 totals 14 residues. The source of this sequence is an adult with an advanced solid tumor such as melanoma, head and neck, liver or kidney cancer. V usage is TRBV9 and J usage is TRBJ2-7, with D unclear. Sequenced here: CD4+ or CD8+ T cells sorted from blood, sampled in a trial of the OX40 agonist ivuxolimab. Here the CDR3 reads CASSVGVGSYEQYF. The CDR3 bases are TGTGCCAGCAGCGTAGGGGTGGGCTCCTACGAGCAGTACTTC.